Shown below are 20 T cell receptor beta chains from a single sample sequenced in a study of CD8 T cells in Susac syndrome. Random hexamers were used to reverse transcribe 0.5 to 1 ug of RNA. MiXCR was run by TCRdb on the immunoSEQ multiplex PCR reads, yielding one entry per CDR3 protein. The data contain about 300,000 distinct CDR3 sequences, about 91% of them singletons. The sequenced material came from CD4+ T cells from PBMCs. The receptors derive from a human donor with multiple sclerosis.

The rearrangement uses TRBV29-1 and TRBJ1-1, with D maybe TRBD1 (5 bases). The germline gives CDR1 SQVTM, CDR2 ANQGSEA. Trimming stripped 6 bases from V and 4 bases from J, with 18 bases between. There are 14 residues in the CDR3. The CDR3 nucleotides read TGCAGCGTGGGCCCGGGACCTACTAGCACTGAAGCTTTCTTT. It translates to CSVGPGPTSTEAFF.

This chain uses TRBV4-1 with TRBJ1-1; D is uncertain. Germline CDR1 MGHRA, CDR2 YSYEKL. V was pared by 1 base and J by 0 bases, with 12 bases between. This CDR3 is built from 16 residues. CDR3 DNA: TGCGCCAGCAGCCAAGGAAGAGGCCGGGTGAACACTGAAGCTTTCTTT. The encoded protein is CASSQGRGRVNTEAFF.

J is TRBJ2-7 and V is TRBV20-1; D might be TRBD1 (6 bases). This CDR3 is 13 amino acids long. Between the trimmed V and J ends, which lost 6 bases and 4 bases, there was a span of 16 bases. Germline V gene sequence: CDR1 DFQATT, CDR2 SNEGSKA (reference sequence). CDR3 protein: CSALVDSSYEQYF. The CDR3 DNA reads TGCAGTGCCCTTGTGGACAGCTCGTACGAGCAGTACTTC.

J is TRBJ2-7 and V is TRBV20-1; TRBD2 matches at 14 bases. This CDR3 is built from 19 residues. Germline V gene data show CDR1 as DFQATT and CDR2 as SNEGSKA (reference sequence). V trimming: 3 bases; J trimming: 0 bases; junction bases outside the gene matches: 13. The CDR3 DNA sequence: TGCAGTGCTAGGGCCGGGACTAGCGGGAGTTGGGCCAGCTCCTACGAGCAGTACTTC. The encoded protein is CSARAGTSGSWASSYEQYF.

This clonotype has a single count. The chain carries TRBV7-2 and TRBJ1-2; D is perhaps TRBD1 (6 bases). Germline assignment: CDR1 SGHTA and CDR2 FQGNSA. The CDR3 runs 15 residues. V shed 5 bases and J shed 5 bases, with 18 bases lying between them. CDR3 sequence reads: CASSPPVQGIYGYTF. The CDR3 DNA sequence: TGTGCCAGCAGCCCCCCCGTCCAGGGGATTTATGGCTACACCTTC.

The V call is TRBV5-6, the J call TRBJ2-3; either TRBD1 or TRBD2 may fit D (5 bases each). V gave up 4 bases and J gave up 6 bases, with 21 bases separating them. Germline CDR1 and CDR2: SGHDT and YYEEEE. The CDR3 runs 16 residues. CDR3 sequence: CASSQARGRRWDTQYF. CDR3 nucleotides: TGTGCCAGCAGCCAAGCGAGGGGAAGGAGGTGGGATACGCAGTATTTT.

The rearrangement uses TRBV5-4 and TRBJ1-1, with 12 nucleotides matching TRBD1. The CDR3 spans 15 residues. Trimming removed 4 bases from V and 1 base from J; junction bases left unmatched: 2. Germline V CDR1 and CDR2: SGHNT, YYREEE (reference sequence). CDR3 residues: CASSKGQGANTEAFF. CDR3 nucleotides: TGTGCCAGCAGCAAGGGACAGGGGGCGAACACTGAAGCTTTCTTT. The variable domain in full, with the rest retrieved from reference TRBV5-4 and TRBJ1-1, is ETGVTQSPTHLIKTRGQQVTLRCSSQSGHNTVSWYQQALGQGPQFIFQYYREEENGRGNFPPRFSGLQFPNYSSELNVNALELDDSALYLCASSKGQGANTEAFFGQGTRLTVV.

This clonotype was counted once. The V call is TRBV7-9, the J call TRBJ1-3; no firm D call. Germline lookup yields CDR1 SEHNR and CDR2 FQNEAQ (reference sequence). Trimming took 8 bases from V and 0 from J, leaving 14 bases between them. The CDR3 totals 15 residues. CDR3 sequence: CASGPGRLSGNTIYF. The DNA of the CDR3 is TGTGCCAGCGGTCCGGGGAGACTCTCTGGAAACACCATATATTTT.

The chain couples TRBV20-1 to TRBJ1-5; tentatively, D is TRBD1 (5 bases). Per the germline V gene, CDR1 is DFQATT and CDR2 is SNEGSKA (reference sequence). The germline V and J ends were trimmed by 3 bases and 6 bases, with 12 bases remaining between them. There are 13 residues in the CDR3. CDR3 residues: CSASRQGGQPQHF. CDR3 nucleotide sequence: TGCAGTGCTAGTCGGCAGGGCGGTCAGCCCCAGCATTTT.

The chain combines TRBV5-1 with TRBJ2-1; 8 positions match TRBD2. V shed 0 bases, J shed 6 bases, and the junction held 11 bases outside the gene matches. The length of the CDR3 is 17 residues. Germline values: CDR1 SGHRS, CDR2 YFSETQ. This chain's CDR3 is CASSLDLSGIAGNEQFF. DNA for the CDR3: TGCGCCAGCAGCTTGGACCTTAGCGGGATAGCTGGCAATGAGCAGTTCTTC.

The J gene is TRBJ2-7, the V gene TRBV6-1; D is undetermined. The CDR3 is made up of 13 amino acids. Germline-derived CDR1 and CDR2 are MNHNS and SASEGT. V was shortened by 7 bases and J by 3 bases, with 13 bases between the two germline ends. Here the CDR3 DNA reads TGTGCCAGCACCATGACAAGGCTCTACGAGCAGTACTTC. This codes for CASTMTRLYEQYF.

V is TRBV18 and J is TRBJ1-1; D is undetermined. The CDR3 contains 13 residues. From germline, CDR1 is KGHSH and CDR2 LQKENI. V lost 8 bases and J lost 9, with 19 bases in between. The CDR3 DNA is TGTGCCAGCCTTTTCGACTGGGAAGGAAAAGCTTTCTTT. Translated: CASLFDWEGKAFF.

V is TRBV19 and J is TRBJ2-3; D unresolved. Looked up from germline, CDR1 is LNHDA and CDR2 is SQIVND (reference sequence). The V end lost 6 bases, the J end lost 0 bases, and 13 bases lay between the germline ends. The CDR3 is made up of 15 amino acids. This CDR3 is CASRQDPHSTDTQYF. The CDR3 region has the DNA TGTGCCAGTAGGCAGGACCCCCACAGCACAGATACGCAGTATTTT.

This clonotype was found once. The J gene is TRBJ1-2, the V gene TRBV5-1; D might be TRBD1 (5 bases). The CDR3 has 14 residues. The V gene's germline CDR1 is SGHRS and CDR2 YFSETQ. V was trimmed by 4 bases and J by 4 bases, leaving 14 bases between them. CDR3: CASSPGGGLYGYTF. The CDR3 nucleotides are TGCGCCAGCAGCCCCGGTGGGGGACTCTATGGCTACACCTTC.

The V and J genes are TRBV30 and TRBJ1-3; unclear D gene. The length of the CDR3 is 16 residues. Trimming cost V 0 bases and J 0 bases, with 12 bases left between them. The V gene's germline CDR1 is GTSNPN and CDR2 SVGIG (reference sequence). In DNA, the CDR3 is TGTGCCTGGAGTGTACGTCGACATACCTCTGGAAACACCATATATTTT. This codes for CAWSVRRHTSGNTIYF.

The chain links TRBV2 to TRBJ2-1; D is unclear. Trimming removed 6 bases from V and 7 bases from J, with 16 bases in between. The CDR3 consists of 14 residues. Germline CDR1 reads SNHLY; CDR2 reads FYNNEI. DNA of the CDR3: TGTGCCAGCAGCGCCAACCCCCCCGGTAATGAGCAGTTCTTC. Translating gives CASSANPPGNEQFF.

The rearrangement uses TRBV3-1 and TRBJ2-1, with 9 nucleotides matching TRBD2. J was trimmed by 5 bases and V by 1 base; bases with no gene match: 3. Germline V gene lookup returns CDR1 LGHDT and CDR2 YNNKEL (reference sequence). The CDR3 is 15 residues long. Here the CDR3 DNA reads TGTGCCAGCAGCCAAGGGCGGGGGGGCCACAATGAGCAGTTCTTC. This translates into CASSQGRGGHNEQFF.

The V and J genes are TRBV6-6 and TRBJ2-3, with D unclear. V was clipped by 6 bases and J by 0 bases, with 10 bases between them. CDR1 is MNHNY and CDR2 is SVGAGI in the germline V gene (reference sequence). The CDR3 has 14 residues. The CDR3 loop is CASRITASTDTQYF. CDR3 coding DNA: TGTGCCAGCAGGATCACAGCCAGCACAGATACGCAGTATTTT.

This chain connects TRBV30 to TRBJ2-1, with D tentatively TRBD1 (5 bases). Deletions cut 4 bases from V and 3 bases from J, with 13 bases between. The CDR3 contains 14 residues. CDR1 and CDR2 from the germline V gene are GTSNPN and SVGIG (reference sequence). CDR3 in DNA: TGTGCCTGGACACGAAGGGGCGGCTACAATGAGCAGTTCTTC. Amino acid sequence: CAWTRRGGYNEQFF. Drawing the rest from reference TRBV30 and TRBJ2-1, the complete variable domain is SQTIHQWPATLVQPVGSPLSLECTVEGTSNPNLYWYRQAAGRGLQLLFYSVGIGQISSEVPQNLSASRPQDRQFILSSKKLLLSDSGFYLCAWTRRGGYNEQFFGPGTRLTVL.

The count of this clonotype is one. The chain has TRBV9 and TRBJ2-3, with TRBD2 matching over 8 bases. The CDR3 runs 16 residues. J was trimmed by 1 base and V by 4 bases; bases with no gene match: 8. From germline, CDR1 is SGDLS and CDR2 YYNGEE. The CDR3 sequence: CASSPGELAGTDTQYF. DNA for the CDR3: TGTGCCAGCAGCCCAGGGGAACTAGCGGGCACAGATACGCAGTATTTT. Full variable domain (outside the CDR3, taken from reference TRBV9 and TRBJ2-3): DSGVTQTPKHLITATGQRVTLRCSPRSGDLSVYWYQQSLDQGLQFLIQYYNGEERAKGNILERFSAQQFPDLHSELNLSSLELGDSALYFCASSPGELAGTDTQYFGPGTRLTVL.